Here is one TCR beta chain with its context. Its antigen is currently unknown. Both 60 Vbeta primers and 13 Jbeta primers went into the PCR. Sequencing used immunoSEQ multiplex PCR; TCRdb keeps in-frame clones, though not all of them. The sample holds 80,000 to 100,000 clones, about four fifths seen once. This entry belongs to a study of cytomegalovirus exposure and HLA in healthy donors. Trimming pared 1 base from V and 0 bases from J, leaving 13 bases between. Germline CDR1 is SGHVS and CDR2 is FQNEAQ. The CDR3 sequence is 17 residues long. Findings and caveats of the study: While the bulk of TCR sequences proved rare, some public TCRs turned up in many donors. From TCR beta sequences, most subjects' HLA-A and HLA-B alleles were reportedly predicted accurately. Researchers catalogued approximately 170 TCR beta chains as cytomegalovirus-associated.

Although they were nominally healthy when sampled, donors likely had unrecorded immune exposures. Sequenced input: PBMCs. The sequence derives from a man between 18 and 29 years old in good health and CMV-seropositive. The chain links TRBV7-8 to TRBJ2-1; D remains ambiguous. This chain's CDR3 is CASSLDTALSSYNEQFF. CDR3 DNA sequence: TGTGCCAGCAGCTTAGATACAGCTCTGAGCTCCTACAATGAGCAGTTCTTC.